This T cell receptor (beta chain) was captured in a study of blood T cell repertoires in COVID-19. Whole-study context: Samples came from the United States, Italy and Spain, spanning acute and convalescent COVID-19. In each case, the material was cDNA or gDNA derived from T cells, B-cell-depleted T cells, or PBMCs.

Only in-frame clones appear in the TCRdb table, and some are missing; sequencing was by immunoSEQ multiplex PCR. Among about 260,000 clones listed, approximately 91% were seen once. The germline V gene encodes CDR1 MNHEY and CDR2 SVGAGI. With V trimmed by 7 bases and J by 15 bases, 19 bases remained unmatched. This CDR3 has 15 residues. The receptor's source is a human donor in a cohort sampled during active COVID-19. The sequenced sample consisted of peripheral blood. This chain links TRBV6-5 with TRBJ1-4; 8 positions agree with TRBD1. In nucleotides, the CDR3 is TGTGCCAGCAAAACTCTACAGGGGGGCCACAAGGCGTTGTTTTTT. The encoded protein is CASKTLQGGHKALFF.